This entry concerns a single T cell receptor beta chain. Its antigen is currently unknown. Trimming cost V 0 bases and J 1 base, with 17 bases left between them. The CDR3 runs 17 residues. Germline lookup yields CDR1 SGDLS and CDR2 YYNGEE. This specimen comes from a study of T cell responses to AZD1222 COVID-19 vaccine. Study-wide points: Reportedly, close to half of spike-specific TCRs are directed against unmutated variant regions. Most donors were white British and more were female, and clonal diversity was possibly underestimated. The peak T cell response came first, and repertoires were sampled only after it.

Libraries were prepared by immunoSEQ multiplex PCR; TCRdb keeps only in-frame clonotypes and omits some of them. The sample has over 120,000 clones; around 90% are singletons. This sequence was found in an adult in good health. The sample in question was peripheral blood, obtained on day 0 of AZD1222 vaccination. The chain combines TRBV9 with TRBJ2-7; D gene unclear. The CDR3 sequence is CASSVGVGLPRSYEQYF. The CDR3 bases are TGTGCCAGCAGCGTAGGAGTGGGGTTGCCCAGGTCCTACGAGCAGTACTTC.